These 30 T cell receptor beta chains were sequenced from one sample in a study of T cells in Graves' hyperthyroidism and ophthalmopathy. There were TCR beta CDR3 regions amplified from RNA transcripts. With the HTBI primer set, the TCR CDR3 went through a first round of RT-PCR. In TCRdb, the multiplex PCR reads were re-called with MiXCR into one record per CDR3 protein. The sample records more than 300,000 distinct CDR3 sequences, under 15% being singletons. Sequencing was done on a sample of blood. All receptors come from a woman under 30 with Graves' hyperthyroidism.

This clonotype has a count of ten or more. The chain couples TRBV20-1 to TRBJ1-6; no firm D call. The CDR3 runs 15 residues. Germline CDR1 and CDR2: DFQATT and SNEGSKA (reference sequence). Trimming cost V 3 bases and J 4 bases, with 13 bases left between them. CDR3 DNA: TGCAGTGCTAGGCTCGGGCGGGGTTATAATTCACCCCTCCACTTT. As protein: CSARLGRGYNSPLHF.

Ten or more counts support this clonotype. The chain has TRBV3-2 and TRBJ1-2. TRBV3-2 has pseudogene status. CDR3 length equals 14 residues. The CDR3 reads CASSRYLANYGYTF. The CDR3 DNA sequence: TGTGCCAGCAGCCGATACCTAGCTAACTATGGCTACACCTTC.

This clonotype came up many times. The rearrangement joins TRBV3-1 to TRBJ2-2, with D uncertain. Germline V lookup: CDR1 LGHDT, CDR2 YNNKEL (reference sequence). This CDR3 is 12 amino acids long. Trimming took 3 bases from V and 4 from J, leaving 3 bases between them. The CDR3 spells CASSHVTGELFF. The CDR3 DNA sequence: TGTGCCAGCAGCCACGTCACCGGGGAGCTGTTTTTT.

There are many counts of this clonotype. CDR3 nucleotides: TGTGCCAGCAGTGCGACGGAGTTTGGTGAAAAACTGTTTTTT. It specifies CASSATEFGEKLFF. V usage is TRBV2 and J usage is TRBJ1-4; no firm D call. Between the trimmed V and J ends, which lost 4 bases and 7 bases, there was a span of 13 bases. The CDR3 consists of 14 residues. Germline CDR1 is SNHLY and CDR2 is FYNNEI.

The chain has TRBV7-3 and TRBJ2-2, with 8 bases matching TRBD1. V was clipped by 2 bases and J by 4 bases; unmatched bases: 6. This CDR3 has 16 residues. CDR1 and CDR2 from the germline V gene are SGHTA and FQGTGA. The CDR3 region has the DNA TGTGCCAGCAGCTTAGGGGGACAGGACTTCACCGGGGAGCTGTTTTTT. This translates into CASSLGGQDFTGELFF.

Turning to this clonotype: This may come from a read error, since a much larger clone is one base off. The genes are TRBV6-2 or TRBV6-3 and TRBJ2-1; 9 positions agree with TRBD1. CDR3 size: 15 residues. The trim removed 5 bases at V and 8 bases at J, leaving 10 bases unmatched. Germline CDR1 and CDR2: MNHEY and SVGEGT. This CDR3 is CASSDYRGHTYEQFF. In DNA, the CDR3 is TGTGCCAGCAGTGACTACAGGGGGCATACTTATGAGCAGTTCTTC.

This clonotype was counted many times. V is TRBV5-5 and J is TRBJ2-5; 9 bases are shared with TRBD2. In germline, CDR1 is SGHKS, CDR2 YYEKEE (reference sequence). CDR3 length equals 16 residues. V gave up 2 bases and J gave up 0 bases; unmatched junction bases: 5. Here the CDR3 reads CASSFSPSGDQETQYF. The CDR3 DNA follows: TGTGCCAGCAGCTTTAGCCCTAGCGGGGACCAAGAGACCCAGTACTTC.

This clonotype showed up many times. The chain carries TRBV5-1 and TRBJ2-3; D perhaps matches TRBD2 (6 bases). V was cut by 0 bases and J by 3 bases, with 14 bases left in between. CDR3 size: 16 residues. Germline V gene sequence: CDR1 SGHRS, CDR2 YFSETQ. The DNA of the CDR3 is TGCGCCAGCAGCTTGGGGGCTAGCGCTTTAACAGATACGCAGTATTTT. It yields the protein CASSLGASALTDTQYF.

The sample holds many counts of this clonotype. In DNA, the CDR3 is TGTGCCAGCACCTGGGGAGTGGCGTCGGACAATGAGCAGTTCTTC. It encodes CASTWGVASDNEQFF. This chain connects TRBV28 to TRBJ2-1; TRBD2 is a possible D gene (5 bases). In germline, CDR1 is MDHEN, CDR2 SYDVKM. Trimming took off 7 bases at V and 5 bases at J, with 18 bases between the two ends. The length of the CDR3 is 15 residues.

This clonotype was counted only a few times. V gene TRBV9 combines with J gene TRBJ1-5, with D maybe TRBD1 (6 bases). The CDR3 covers 15 residues. CDR1 SGDLS and CDR2 YYNGEE come from the germline V gene. The V and J ends lost 4 bases and 3 bases respectively, with 14 bases between them. The CDR3 bases are TGTGCCAGCAGCCCCTGGGACACCTACAATCAGCCCCAGCATTTT. This encodes CASSPWDTYNQPQHF. Combining the CDR3 with reference TRBV9 and TRBJ1-5 gives the whole variable domain DSGVTQTPKHLITATGQRVTLRCSPRSGDLSVYWYQQSLDQGLQFLIQYYNGEERAKGNILERFSAQQFPDLHSELNLSSLELGDSALYFCASSPWDTYNQPQHFGDGTRLSIL.

This clonotype was counted ten times or more. The chain has TRBV24-1 and TRBJ2-7; no clear D gene. The CDR3 contains 13 residues. Looked up from germline, CDR1 is KGHDR and CDR2 is SFDVKD. The ends were cut back, 7 bases at V and 2 bases at J, with 11 bases in the middle. The CDR3 sequence: CATRRTGAYEQYF. The DNA for the CDR3 is TGTGCCACCAGACGGACGGGTGCCTACGAGCAGTACTTC.

At least ten counts were recorded for this clonotype. The J gene is TRBJ2-4, the V gene TRBV28; D may be TRBD1 (5 bases). The CDR3 consists of 17 residues. Germline CDR1 MDHEN, CDR2 SYDVKM. Trimming took 7 bases from V and 1 from J, leaving 20 bases between them. CDR3 in DNA: TGTGCCAGCACCTCATTATCTTACAGGAAGGCCAAAAACATTCAGTACTTC. The encoded protein is CASTSLSYRKAKNIQYF.

This clonotype appeared many times. The chain uses TRBV28 and TRBJ2-5; D might be TRBD1 (5 bases). Germline V CDR1 and CDR2: MDHEN, SYDVKM. V lost 3 bases and J lost 10, with 12 bases in between. The CDR3 length is 12 residues. The CDR3, as DNA: TGTGCCAGCAGTTTCCCCAGGGCCGGCCAGTACTTC. Protein sequence: CASSFPRAGQYF.

In this sample, this clonotype turned up many times. V is TRBV20-1 and J is TRBJ2-7; 7 bases map to TRBD1. The CDR3 spans 13 residues. Germline lookup yields CDR1 DFQATT and CDR2 SNEGSKA (reference sequence). J gave up 3 bases and V 4 bases, and 6 bases lay outside the gene matches. The CDR3 region has the DNA TGCAGTGCTATCGGGACAGCCATCTACGAGCAGTACTTC. It yields the protein CSAIGTAIYEQYF.

This clonotype occurred many times. This sequence joins TRBV7-9 and TRBJ2-5; D gene ambiguous. Between the trimmed V and J ends, which lost 1 base and 5 bases, there was a span of 14 bases. The CDR3 is made up of 15 amino acids. The germline gives CDR1 SEHNR, CDR2 FQNEAQ (reference sequence). The CDR3: CASSLGLHIRETQYF. CDR3 sequence (DNA): TGTGCCAGCAGCTTAGGACTCCATATTCGGGAGACCCAGTACTTC.

The chain recombines TRBV3-1 with TRBJ1-1, with unresolved D. Trimming shortened V by 2 bases and J by 1 base, and 8 bases separated the two germline ends. This CDR3 has 14 residues. CDR1 and CDR2 (germline): LGHDT, YNNKEL (reference sequence). The CDR3 bases are TGTGCCAGCAGCCAACAGGTTACGAACACTGAAGCTTTCTTT. This translates into CASSQQVTNTEAFF.

To note about this clonotype: This may arise from a read error, as a much more abundant clone is one base away. The chain carries TRBV3-1 and TRBJ1-6; TRBD1 aligns across 8 bases. The germline gives CDR1 LGHDT, CDR2 YNNKEL (reference sequence). The CDR3 has 15 amino acids. The CDR3 bases are TGTGCCAGGAGCCCTATGGACAGGGATAATTCACCCCTCCACTTT. It codes for CARSPMDRDNSPLHF. Together with reference TRBV3-1 and TRBJ1-6, the CDR3 gives the full variable domain: DTAVSQTPKYLVTQMGNDKSIKCEQNLGHDTMYWYKQDSKKFLKIMFSYNNKELIINETVPNRFSPKSPDKAHLNLHINSLELGDSAVYFCARSPMDRDNSPLHFGNGTRLTVT.

This clonotype appeared a few times. J is TRBJ2-1 and V is TRBV19, with TRBD2 identical over 9 bases. In germline, CDR1 is LNHDA, CDR2 SQIVND (reference sequence). The CDR3 covers 15 residues. Losses at the gene ends were 7 bases for V and 8 bases for J; bases not matched to a gene: 12. The CDR3 nucleotides read TGTGCCAGTACCCAACTAGCGGGTGCTGACGATGAGCAGTTCTTC. Amino acids: CASTQLAGADDEQFF. Supplemented by reference TRBV19 and TRBJ2-1, the full variable domain reads DGGITQSPKYLFRKEGQNVTLSCEQNLNHDAMYWYRQDPGQGLRLIYYSQIVNDFQKGDIAEGYSVSREKKESFPLTVTSAQKNPTAFYLCASTQLAGADDEQFFGPGTRLTVL.

This clonotype was seen many times. This sequence joins TRBV10-2 and TRBJ1-3; D gene unclear. CDR3 length equals 13 residues. The germline V gene encodes CDR1 WSHSY and CDR2 SAAADI. V was pared by 3 bases and J by 4 bases, with 7 bases between. Here the CDR3 DNA reads TGCGCCAGCAGTGATCCGACAGGAAACACCATATATTTT. It encodes CASSDPTGNTIYF.

In this sample, this clonotype turned up many times. The CDR3 region has the DNA TGTGCCAGCACCTACGGCCCCGGGGAGCTGTTTTTT. Its protein product is CASTYGPGELFF. This chain uses TRBV12-3 or TRBV12-4 with TRBJ2-2, with no clear D. V shed 7 bases and J shed 6 bases, with 9 bases lying between them. This CDR3 spans 12 amino acids.

This clonotype was recorded many times. The V and J genes are TRBV28 and TRBJ1-2; D is perhaps TRBD1 (6 bases). V shed 7 bases and J shed 8 bases, with 17 bases lying between them. The V gene's germline CDR1 is MDHEN and CDR2 SYDVKM. The CDR3 has 13 amino acids. This CDR3 is CASIGQGRRGYTF. CDR3 in DNA: TGTGCCAGCATAGGGCAGGGGAGACGGGGCTACACCTTC.

This clonotype has at least ten counts. This chain connects TRBV2 to TRBJ2-7, with 10 positions matching TRBD2. V lost 5 bases, J lost 2 bases, and 9 bases stayed unmatched. Germline CDR1 SNHLY, CDR2 FYNNEI. This CDR3 is built from 16 residues. The CDR3 sequence: CASSPPSGSVTYEQYF. Here the CDR3 DNA reads TGTGCCAGCAGTCCCCCTAGCGGGAGTGTCACCTACGAGCAGTACTTC. Variable domain in full (rest from reference TRBV2 and TRBJ2-7): EPEVTQTPSHQVTQMGQEVILRCVPISNHLYFYWYRQILGQKVEFLVSFYNNEISEKSEIFDDQFSVERPDGSNFTLKIRSTKLEDSAMYFCASSPPSGSVTYEQYFGPGTRLTVT.

This clonotype was counted ten times or more. V and J are TRBV6-1 and TRBJ2-6; 9 bases align to TRBD1. Germline V gene sequence: CDR1 MNHNS, CDR2 SASEGT. V gave up 8 bases and J gave up 3 bases; unmatched junction bases: 8. The CDR3 runs to 16 residues. The CDR3 nucleotides are TGTGCCAGCCGGCCCGGGACAGGGAATGGGGCCAACGTCCTGACTTTC. Amino acids: CASRPGTGNGANVLTF.

This clonotype was seen many times. The chain joins TRBV27 to TRBJ2-1; 11 bases are a match to TRBD2. The CDR3 covers 15 residues. V was clipped by 6 bases and J by 7 bases; unmatched bases: 8. Germline CDR1 MNHEY, CDR2 SMNVEV (reference sequence). The CDR3 DNA reads as TGTGCCAGCAGGATAACTAGCGGGAGTATAAATGAGCAGTTCTTC. It yields the protein CASRITSGSINEQFF.

There are a few counts of this clonotype. The rearrangement uses TRBV4-1 and TRBJ2-7; 9 positions agree with TRBD1. V lost 2 bases to trimming and J lost 0 bases; unmatched junction nucleotides: 17. Germline CDR1 MGHRA, CDR2 YSYEKL. This CDR3 has 20 amino acids. The CDR3 loop reads CASSQRPPLITGGASYEQYF. In DNA form, the CDR3 reads TGCGCCAGCAGCCAACGTCCCCCCCTCATTACAGGGGGCGCCTCCTACGAGCAGTACTTC.

As concerns this clonotype: Germline and junction disagree at one end, which may indicate a read error. The chain employs TRBV25-1 and TRBJ1-1; D unresolved. The CDR3 is 14 amino acids. The germline V gene has CDR1 MGHDK and CDR2 SYGVNS. CDR3 sequence (DNA): TGTGCCAGCAGTGATGGCTATTGGAACACTGAAGCTCTCTTT. Translation gives CASSDGYWNTEALF. The full variable domain, rest sourced from reference TRBV25-1 and TRBJ1-1, is EADIYQTPRYLVIGTGKKITLECSQTMGHDKMYWYQQDPGMELHLIHYSYGVNSTEKGDLSSESTVSRIRTEHFPLTLESARPSHTSQYLCASSDGYWNTEALFGQGTRLTVV.

This clonotype was picked up many times. The chain joins TRBV7-6 to TRBJ1-4; weak D call: TRBD1 (6 bases). Germline V gene data show CDR1 as SGHVS and CDR2 as FNYEAQ. Trimming cost V 4 bases and J 5 bases, with 17 bases left between them. The CDR3 totals 16 residues. The CDR3 region is CASSSGITGFNEKLFF. The CDR3 DNA is TGTGCCAGCAGCTCGGGGATTACAGGGTTCAATGAAAAACTGTTTTTT. The whole variable domain, filled in from reference TRBV7-6 and TRBJ1-4, reads GAGVSQSPRYKVTKRGQDVALRCDPISGHVSLYWYRQALGQGPEFLTYFNYEAQQDKSGLPNDRFSAERPEGSISTLTIQRTEQRDSAMYRCASSSGITGFNEKLFFGSGTQLSVL.

This clonotype came up many times. The chain links TRBV10-3 to TRBJ2-3; the D is unclear. This CDR3 contains 13 residues. V lost 6 bases and J 4 bases, leaving 11 bases between the germline ends. The germline V gene encodes CDR1 ENHRY and CDR2 SYGVKD. CDR3 sequence reads: CAIRASTADTQYF. The CDR3 nucleotides read TGTGCCATCAGGGCTTCTACCGCAGATACGCAGTATTTT.

This clonotype was found many times. This sequence joins TRBV27 and TRBJ2-1; D possibly uses TRBD1 or TRBD2 (6 bases each). CDR3 length: 15 amino acids. CDR1 is MNHEY, CDR2 SMNVEV, per germline (reference sequence). V lost 1 base, J lost 7 bases, and 14 bases lay in between. CDR3 sequence (DNA): TGTGCCAGCAGTTTATGGGGGGCAGGGATGAATGAGCAGTTCTTC. This translates into CASSLWGAGMNEQFF.

This clonotype appeared many times. This rearrangement joins TRBV28 to TRBJ2-7; 10 nucleotides match TRBD1. The CDR3 is made up of 15 amino acids. Germline assignment: CDR1 MDHEN and CDR2 SYDVKM. V was clipped by 6 bases and J by 6 bases; unmatched bases: 11. The CDR3 sequence: CASSSRRDRGSEQYF. The CDR3 DNA reads TGTGCCAGCAGCTCGCGCCGGGACAGGGGAAGCGAGCAGTACTTC.